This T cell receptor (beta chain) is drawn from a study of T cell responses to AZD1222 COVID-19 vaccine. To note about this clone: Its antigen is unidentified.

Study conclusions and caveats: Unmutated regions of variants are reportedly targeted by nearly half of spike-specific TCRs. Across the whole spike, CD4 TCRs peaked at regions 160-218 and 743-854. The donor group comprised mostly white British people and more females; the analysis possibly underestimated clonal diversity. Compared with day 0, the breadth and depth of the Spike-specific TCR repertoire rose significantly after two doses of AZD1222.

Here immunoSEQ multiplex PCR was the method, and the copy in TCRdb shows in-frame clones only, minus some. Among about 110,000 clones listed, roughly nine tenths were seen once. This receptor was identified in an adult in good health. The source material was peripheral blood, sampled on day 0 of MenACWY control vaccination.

DNA for the CDR3: TGTGCCAGCAGCAGGACAGGGGGCGATATCTATGGCTACACCTTC. It codes for CASSRTGGDIYGYTF. This chain links TRBV3-1 (or the pseudogene TRBV3-2) with TRBJ1-2, with 11 bases that match TRBD1. Germline CDR1 LGHDT, CDR2 YNNKEL (reference sequence). The CDR3 consists of 15 residues. The trim removed 5 bases at V and 4 bases at J, leaving 6 bases unmatched.